This T cell receptor beta chain was captured in a study of blood T cell repertoires in COVID-19 (dated by TCRdb to between 2020 and 2021). Concerning the study at large: Collaborator samples came from the United States, Italy and Spain and covered acute and convalescent phases of COVID-19. A de-identified subject ID, COVID-19 status, age in years and sex were almost always included in the sample metadata. Where available, HLA class I and class II types were obtained from metadata supplied by the sample provider rather than from assay-based typing. The prospective study material was composed of cDNA or gDNA derived from T cells, B-cell-depleted T cells, or PBMCs. The repertoires were released in a freely available public database intended as a resource for research on the immune response to SARS-CoV-2. Subjects who had been exposed to COVID-19, were actively infected with it, or had recovered from it provided the deeply sampled blood TCRbeta repertoires that made up the dataset. Samples came from the ongoing ImmuneRACE study (first 160 participants) plus 1,254 subjects from 6 global collaborators. Beyond this particular receptor, the publication reports: Clinical and demographic metadata were provided uncurated, with the amount varying by source and participant.

Collaborating institutions collected whole blood in K2EDTA tubes following their own protocols. For TCRbeta analysis, collaborators shipped samples in one of three forms: frozen whole blood, isolated PBMCs, or DNA extracted from either of those sample types. As concerns this clone: Its recognized antigen is unknown. Base qualities were left out, and no much larger clone turns up one base away.

For this chain, trimming is 4 bases at the V end and 4 bases at the J end, and the number of junction bases without a gene match is 4. There are 14 amino acids in the CDR3, from cysteine to phenylalanine inclusive. Only CDR3 DNA is held: 42 bases, read in frame from base 1. The CDR1 and CDR2 encoded by the germline V gene are SGHTA and FQGNSA. TCRbeta CDR3 regions were amplified from genomic DNA by means of the immunoSEQ Assay, a bias-controlled multiplex PCR. On the study's bioinformatics: The number of nucleated cells in each sample was estimated by amplification of reference gene primers within the assay. To quantify the absolute abundance of each unique TCRbeta CDR3 rearrangement, sequence reads were collapsed and filtered. Productive Simpson clonality was computed per sample as the square root of Simpson's diversity index over productive rearrangements. TCRdb took this table from immuneACCESS and kept in-frame rearrangements with V and J called. Such tables lack part of the clones; where checked against another copy, unresolved V genes explain under half of the gap, and the rest is unexplained. That table gives V, J and clone size, and the DNA gave D and trimming. The sample profile shows 150,000 to 200,000 clones; roughly nine tenths of them were found once. The ten largest clonotypes hold approximately 2.9% of the sample.

The receptor was isolated from a man in his sixties with acute or convalescent COVID-19. Material for sequencing was peripheral blood. The V and J segments used are TRBV7-2 and TRBJ2-7, and TRBD2 aligns with 10 junction nucleotides. Here the CDR3 is given as CASSSGLARYEQYF. The DNA sequence is TGTGCCAGCAGCTCGGGACTAGCGAGGTACGAGCAGTACTTC.